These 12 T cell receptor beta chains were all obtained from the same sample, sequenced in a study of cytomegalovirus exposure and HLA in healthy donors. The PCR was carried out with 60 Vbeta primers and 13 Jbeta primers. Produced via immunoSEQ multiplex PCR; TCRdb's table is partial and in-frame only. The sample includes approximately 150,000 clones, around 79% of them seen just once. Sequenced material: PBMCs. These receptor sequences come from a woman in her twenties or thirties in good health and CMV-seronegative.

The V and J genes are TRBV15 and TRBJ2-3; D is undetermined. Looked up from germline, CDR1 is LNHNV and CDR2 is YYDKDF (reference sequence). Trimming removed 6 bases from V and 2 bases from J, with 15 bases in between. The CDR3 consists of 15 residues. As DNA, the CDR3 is TGTGCCACCAGAGGTTTGGGCACTTACACAGATACGCAGTATTTT. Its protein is CATRGLGTYTDTQYF.

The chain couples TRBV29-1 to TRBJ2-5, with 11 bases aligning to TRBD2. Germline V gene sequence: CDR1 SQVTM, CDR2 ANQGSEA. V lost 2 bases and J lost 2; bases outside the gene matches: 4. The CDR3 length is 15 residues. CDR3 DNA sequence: TGCAGCGTTGAACTAGCGGGGGGCTTTCAAGAGACCCAGTACTTC. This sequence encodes CSVELAGGFQETQYF. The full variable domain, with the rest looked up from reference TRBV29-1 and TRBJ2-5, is SAVISQKPSRDICQRGTSLTIQCQVDSQVTMMFWYRQQPGQSLTLIATANQGSEATYESGFVIDKFPISRPNLTFSTLTVSNMSPEDSSIYLCSVELAGGFQETQYFGPGTRLLVL.

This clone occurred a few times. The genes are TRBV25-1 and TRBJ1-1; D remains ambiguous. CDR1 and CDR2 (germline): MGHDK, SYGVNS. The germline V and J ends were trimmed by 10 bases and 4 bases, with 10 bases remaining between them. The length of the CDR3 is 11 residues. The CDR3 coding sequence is TGTGCCACCGGCGGGGTCACTGAAGCTTTCTTT. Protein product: CATGGVTEAFF.

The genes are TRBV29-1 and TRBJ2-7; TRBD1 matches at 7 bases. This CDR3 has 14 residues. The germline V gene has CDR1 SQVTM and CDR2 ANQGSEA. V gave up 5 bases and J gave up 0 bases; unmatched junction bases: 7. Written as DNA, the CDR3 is TGCAGCGTTTACACGGGACAGAGCTCCTACGAGCAGTACTTC. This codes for CSVYTGQSSYEQYF.

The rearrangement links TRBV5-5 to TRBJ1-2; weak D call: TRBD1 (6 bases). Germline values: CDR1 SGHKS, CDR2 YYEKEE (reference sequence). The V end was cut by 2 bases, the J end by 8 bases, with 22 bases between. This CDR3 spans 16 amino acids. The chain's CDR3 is CASSLGGALLASGYTF. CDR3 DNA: TGTGCCAGCAGCTTAGGGGGGGCGCTTCTTGCCAGCGGCTACACCTTC.

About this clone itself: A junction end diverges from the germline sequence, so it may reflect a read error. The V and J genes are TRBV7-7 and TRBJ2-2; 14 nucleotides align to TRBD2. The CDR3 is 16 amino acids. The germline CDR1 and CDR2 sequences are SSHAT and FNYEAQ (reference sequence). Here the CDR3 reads CASSRTSGGSTGELFF. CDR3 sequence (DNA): TGTGCTAGCAGTCGGACTAGCGGGGGGTCCACCGGGGAGCTGTTTTTT.

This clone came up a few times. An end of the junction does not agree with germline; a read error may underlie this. CDR3 nucleotide sequence: TGTGCCAGCAGCACCTACCATGAGCAGTTCTTC. This sequence encodes CASSTYHEQFF. The chain uses TRBV27 and TRBJ2-1; D ambiguous. The CDR3 totals 11 residues. Germline V gene lookup returns CDR1 MNHEY and CDR2 SMNVEV (reference sequence).

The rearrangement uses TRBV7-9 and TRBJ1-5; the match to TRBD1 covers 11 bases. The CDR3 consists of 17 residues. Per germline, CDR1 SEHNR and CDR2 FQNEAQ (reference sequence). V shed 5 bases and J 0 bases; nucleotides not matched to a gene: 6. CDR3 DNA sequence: TGTGCCAGCAGCCTAGAAGGACAGGGGGCTAGCAATCAGCCCCAGCATTTT. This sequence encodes CASSLEGQGASNQPQHF.

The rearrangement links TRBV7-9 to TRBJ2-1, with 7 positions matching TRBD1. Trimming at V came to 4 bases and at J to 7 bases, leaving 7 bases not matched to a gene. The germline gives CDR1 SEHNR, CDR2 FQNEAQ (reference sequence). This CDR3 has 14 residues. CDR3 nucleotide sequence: TGTGCCAGCAGCTCAAGACAGGGATTGAATGAGCAGTTCTTC. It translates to CASSSRQGLNEQFF.

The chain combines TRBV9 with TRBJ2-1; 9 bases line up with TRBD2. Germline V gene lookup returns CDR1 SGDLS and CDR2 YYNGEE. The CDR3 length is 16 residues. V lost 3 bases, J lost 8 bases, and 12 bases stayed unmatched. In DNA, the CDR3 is TGTGCCAGCAGCGGCGGGAGCGGGGGGCGATTGGATGAGCAGTTCTTC. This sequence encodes CASSGGSGGRLDEQFF.

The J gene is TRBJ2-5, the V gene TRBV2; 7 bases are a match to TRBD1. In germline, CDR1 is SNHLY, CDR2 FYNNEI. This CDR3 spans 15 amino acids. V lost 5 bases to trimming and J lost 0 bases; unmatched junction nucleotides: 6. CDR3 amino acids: CASSMQDRYQETQYF. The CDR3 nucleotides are TGTGCCAGCAGTATGCAGGACAGGTACCAAGAGACCCAGTACTTC.

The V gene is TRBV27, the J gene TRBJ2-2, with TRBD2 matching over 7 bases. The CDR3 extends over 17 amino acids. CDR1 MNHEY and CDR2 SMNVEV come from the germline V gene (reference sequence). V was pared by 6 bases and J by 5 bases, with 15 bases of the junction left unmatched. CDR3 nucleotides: TGTGCCAGCAGATTGGGGGGGGTTGGAACGTTTACCGGGGAGCTGTTTTTT. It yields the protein CASRLGGVGTFTGELFF.